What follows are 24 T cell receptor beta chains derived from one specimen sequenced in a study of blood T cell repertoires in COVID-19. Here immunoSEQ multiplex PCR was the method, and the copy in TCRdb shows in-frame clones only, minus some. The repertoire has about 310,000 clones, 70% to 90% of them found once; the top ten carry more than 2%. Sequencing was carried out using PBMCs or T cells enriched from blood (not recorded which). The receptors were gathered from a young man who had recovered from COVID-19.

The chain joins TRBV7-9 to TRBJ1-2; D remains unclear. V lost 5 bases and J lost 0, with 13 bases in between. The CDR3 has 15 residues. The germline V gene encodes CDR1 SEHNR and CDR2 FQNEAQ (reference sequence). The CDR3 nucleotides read TGTGCCAGCAGCGCGGACGGGAATACTAACTATGGCTACACCTTC. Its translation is CASSADGNTNYGYTF.

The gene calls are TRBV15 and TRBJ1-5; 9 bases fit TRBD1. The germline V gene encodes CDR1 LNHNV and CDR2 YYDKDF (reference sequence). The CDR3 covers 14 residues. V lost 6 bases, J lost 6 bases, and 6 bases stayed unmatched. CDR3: CATSMRQGGQPQHF. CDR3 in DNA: TGTGCCACCAGTATGAGACAGGGGGGTCAGCCCCAGCATTTT.

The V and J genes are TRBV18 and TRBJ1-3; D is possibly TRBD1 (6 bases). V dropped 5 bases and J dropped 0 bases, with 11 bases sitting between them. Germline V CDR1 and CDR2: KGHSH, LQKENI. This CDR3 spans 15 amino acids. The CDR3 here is CASSSTGVSGNTIYF. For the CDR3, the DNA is TGTGCCAGCTCATCGACAGGAGTCTCTGGAAACACCATATATTTT.

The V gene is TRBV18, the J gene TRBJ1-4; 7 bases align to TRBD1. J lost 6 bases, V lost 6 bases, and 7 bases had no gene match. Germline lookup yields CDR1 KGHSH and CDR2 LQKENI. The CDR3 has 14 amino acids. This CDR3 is CASSPRDRDEKLFF. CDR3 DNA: TGTGCCAGCTCTCCCCGGGACAGAGATGAAAAACTGTTTTTT.

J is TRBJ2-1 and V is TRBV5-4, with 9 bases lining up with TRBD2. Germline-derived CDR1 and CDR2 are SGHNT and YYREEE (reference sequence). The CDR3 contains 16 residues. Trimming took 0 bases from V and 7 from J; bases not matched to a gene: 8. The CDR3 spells CASSLGGGGAQNEQFF. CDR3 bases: TGTGCCAGCAGCTTGGGAGGCGGGGGGGCCCAGAATGAGCAGTTCTTC.

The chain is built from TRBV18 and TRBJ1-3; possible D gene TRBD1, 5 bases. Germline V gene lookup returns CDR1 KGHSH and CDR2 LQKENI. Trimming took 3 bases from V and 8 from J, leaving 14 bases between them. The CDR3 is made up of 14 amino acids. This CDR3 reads CASSPWSTGDTIYF. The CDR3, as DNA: TGTGCCAGCTCACCCTGGAGTACGGGGGACACCATATATTTT. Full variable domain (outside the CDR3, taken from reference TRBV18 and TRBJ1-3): NAGVMQNPRHLVRRRGQEARLRCSPMKGHSHVYWYRQLPEEGLKFMVYLQKENIIDESGMPKERFSAEFPKEGPSILRIQQVVRGDSAAYFCASSPWSTGDTIYFGEGSWLTVV.

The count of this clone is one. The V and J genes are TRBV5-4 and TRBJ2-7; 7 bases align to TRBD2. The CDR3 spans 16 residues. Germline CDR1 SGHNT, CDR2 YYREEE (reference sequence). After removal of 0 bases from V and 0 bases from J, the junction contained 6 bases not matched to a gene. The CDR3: CASSLEGSGFSYEQYF. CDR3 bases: TGTGCCAGCAGCTTGGAAGGTAGCGGGTTCTCCTACGAGCAGTACTTC.

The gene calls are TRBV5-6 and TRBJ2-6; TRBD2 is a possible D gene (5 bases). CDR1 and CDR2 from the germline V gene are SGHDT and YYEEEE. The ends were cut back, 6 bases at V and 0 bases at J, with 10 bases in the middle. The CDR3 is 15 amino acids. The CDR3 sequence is CASTFGLSGANVLTF. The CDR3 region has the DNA TGTGCCAGCACCTTTGGACTCTCTGGGGCCAACGTCCTGACTTTC.

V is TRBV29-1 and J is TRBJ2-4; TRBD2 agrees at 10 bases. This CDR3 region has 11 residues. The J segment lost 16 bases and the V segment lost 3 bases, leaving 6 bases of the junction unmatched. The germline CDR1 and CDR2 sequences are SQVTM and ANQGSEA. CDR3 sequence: CSVDSLAGIYF. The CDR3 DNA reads TGCAGCGTTGATTCACTAGCGGGGATTTACTTC.

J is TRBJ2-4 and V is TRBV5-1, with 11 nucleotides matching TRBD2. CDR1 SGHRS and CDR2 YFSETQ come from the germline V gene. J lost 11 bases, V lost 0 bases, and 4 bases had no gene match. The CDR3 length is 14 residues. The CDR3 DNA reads TGCGCCAGCAGCTTGGTGGCTAGCGGGGGGTTTCAGTACTTC. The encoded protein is CASSLVASGGFQYF.

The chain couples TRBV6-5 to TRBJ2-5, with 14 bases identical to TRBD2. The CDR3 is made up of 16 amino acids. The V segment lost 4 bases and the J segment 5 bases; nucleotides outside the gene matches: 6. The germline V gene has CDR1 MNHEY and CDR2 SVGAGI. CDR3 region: CASSFDGLAGGETQYF. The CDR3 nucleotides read TGTGCCAGCAGTTTCGACGGACTAGCGGGGGGCGAGACCCAGTACTTC.

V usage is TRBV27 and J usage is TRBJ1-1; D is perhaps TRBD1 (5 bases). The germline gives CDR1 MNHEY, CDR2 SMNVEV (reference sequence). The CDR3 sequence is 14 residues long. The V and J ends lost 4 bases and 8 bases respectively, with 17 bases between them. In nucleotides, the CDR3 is TGTGCCAGCAGTTCCCCAGGGTTGTACGCCGAAGCTTTCTTT. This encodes CASSSPGLYAEAFF.

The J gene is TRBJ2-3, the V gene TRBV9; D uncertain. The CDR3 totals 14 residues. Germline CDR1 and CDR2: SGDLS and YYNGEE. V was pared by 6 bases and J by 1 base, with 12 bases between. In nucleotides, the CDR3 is TGTGCCAGCATGAGAGGTGGTGGCACAGATACGCAGTATTTT. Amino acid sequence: CASMRGGGTDTQYF.

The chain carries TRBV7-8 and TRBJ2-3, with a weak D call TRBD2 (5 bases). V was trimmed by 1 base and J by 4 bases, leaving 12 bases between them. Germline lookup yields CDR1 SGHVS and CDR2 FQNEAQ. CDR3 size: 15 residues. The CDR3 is CASSLGLARADTQYF. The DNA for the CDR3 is TGTGCCAGCAGCTTAGGGCTAGCTAGGGCAGATACGCAGTATTTT.

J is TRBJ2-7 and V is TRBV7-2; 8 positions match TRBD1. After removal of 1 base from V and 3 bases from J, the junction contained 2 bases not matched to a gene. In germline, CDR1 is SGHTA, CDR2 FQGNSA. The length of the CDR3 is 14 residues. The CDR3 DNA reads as TGTGCCAGCAGCTTAGTACAGGGGGGCTACGAGCAGTACTTC. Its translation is CASSLVQGGYEQYF.

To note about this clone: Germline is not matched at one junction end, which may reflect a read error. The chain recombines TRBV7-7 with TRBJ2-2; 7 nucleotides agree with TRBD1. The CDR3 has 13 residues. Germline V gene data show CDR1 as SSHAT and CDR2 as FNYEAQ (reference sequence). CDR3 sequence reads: CASSSTGAGELFF. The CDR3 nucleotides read TGTGCTAGCAGCTCCACAGGGGCCGGGGAGCTGTTTTTT. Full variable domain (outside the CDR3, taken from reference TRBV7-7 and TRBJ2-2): GAGVSQSPRYKVTKRGQDVTLRCDPISSHATLYWYQQALGQGPEFLTYFNYEAQPDKSGLPSDRFSAERPEGSISTLTIQRTEQRDSAMYRCASSSTGAGELFFGEGSRLTVL.

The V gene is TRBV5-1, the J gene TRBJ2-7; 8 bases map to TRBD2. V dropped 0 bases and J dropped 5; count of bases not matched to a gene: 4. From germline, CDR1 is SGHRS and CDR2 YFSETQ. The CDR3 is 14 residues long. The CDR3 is CASSLEGAGDEQYF. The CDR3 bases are TGCGCCAGCAGCTTGGAAGGAGCGGGGGACGAGCAGTACTTC. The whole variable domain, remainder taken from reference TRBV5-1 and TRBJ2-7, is KAGVTQTPRYLIKTRGQQVTLSCSPISGHRSVSWYQQTPGQGLQFLFEYFSETQRNKGNFPGRFSGRQFSNSRSEMNVSTLELGDSALYLCASSLEGAGDEQYFGPGTRLTVT.

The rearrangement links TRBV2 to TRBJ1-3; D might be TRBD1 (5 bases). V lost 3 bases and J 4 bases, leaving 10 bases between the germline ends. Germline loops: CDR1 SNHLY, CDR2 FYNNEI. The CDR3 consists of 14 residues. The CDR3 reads CASSEGGAGNTIYF. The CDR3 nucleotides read TGTGCCAGCAGTGAGGGAGGGGCCGGAAACACCATATATTTT.

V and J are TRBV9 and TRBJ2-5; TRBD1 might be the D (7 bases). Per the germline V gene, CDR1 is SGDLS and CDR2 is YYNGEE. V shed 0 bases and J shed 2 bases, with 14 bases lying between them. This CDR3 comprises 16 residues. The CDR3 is CASSVDGRGRQETQYF. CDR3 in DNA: TGTGCCAGCAGCGTAGATGGCAGGGGGAGGCAAGAGACCCAGTACTTC.

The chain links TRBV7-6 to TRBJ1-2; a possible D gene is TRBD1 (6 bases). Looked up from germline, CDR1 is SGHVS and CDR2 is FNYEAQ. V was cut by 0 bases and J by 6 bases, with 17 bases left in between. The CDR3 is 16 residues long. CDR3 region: CASSLAAGALIDGYTF. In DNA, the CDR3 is TGTGCCAGCAGCTTAGCCGCAGGGGCGCTAATCGATGGCTACACCTTC. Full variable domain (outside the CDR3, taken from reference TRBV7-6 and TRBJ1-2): GAGVSQSPRYKVTKRGQDVALRCDPISGHVSLYWYRQALGQGPEFLTYFNYEAQQDKSGLPNDRFSAERPEGSISTLTIQRTEQRDSAMYRCASSLAAGALIDGYTFGSGTRLTVV.

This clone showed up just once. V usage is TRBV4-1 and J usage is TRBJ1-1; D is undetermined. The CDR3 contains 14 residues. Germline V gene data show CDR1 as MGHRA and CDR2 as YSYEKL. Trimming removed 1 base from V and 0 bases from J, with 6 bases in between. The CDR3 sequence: CASSQGVMNTEAFF. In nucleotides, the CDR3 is TGCGCCAGCAGCCAAGGAGTCATGAACACTGAAGCTTTCTTT.

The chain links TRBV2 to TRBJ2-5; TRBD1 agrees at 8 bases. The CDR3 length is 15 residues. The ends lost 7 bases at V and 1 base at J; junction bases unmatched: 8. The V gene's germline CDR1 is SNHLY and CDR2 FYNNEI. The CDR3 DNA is TGTGCCAGCACTGGACGGACAGGGTTCCAAGAGACCCAGTACTTC. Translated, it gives CASTGRTGFQETQYF.

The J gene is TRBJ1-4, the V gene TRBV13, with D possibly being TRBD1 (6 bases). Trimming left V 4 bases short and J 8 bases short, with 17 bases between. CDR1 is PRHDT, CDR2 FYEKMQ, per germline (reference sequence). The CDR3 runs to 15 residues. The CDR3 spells CASSSHGRGAEKLFF. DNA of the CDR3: TGTGCCAGCAGCTCCCACGGACGGGGGGCGGAAAAACTGTTTTTT.

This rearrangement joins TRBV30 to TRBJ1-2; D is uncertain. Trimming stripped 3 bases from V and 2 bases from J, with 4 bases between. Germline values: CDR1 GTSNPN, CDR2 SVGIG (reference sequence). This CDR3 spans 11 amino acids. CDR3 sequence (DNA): TGTGCCTGGAGAGAGAACTATGGCTACACCTTC. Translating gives CAWRENYGYTF.